This T cell receptor (beta chain) was sequenced for a study of CD8 T cells in Susac syndrome. Across the whole study: When blood was drawn, the patients with Susac syndrome were therapy-naive, on corticosteroids, or on intravenous immunoglobulin alone.

Germline CDR1 is MNHEY and CDR2 is SMNVEV (reference sequence). This CDR3 is built from 14 residues. V lost 6 bases and J lost 5; bases outside the gene matches: 7. As to this clonotype: Its target is unknown.

Reverse transcription of about 0.45 to 1 ug RNA used random hexamers. Multiplex PCR with immunoSEQ amplified the TCR beta CDR3 across 54 Vbeta and 13 Jbeta. Via MiXCR, TCRdb re-called the immunoSEQ multiplex PCR reads, giving one row per CDR3 protein. The sample records 95,000 to 150,000 distinct CDR3 sequences, roughly 94% being singletons. Study-level points and caveats: Among active patients and in TEMRA cells, CD8+ clonal expansion in Susac reached its peak.

The rearrangement joins TRBV27 to TRBJ2-1, with TRBD1 identical over 7 bases. This receptor was identified in a human donor with Susac syndrome. Sequenced material: CD8+ T cells from PBMCs. CDR3 in amino acids: CASRRQGDHNEQFF. In DNA, the CDR3 is TGTGCCAGCAGAAGGCAGGGGGATCACAATGAGCAGTTCTTC.